This T cell receptor (beta chain) was found in a study of blood T cell repertoires in COVID-19. Study information: Samples of COVID-19 (acute and convalescent) were obtained from the United States, Italy and Spain. T cells, B-cell-depleted T cells, or PBMCs supplied cDNA or gDNA.

V gave up 5 bases and J gave up 0 bases, with 14 bases separating them. CDR3 length: 16 amino acids. Looked up from germline, CDR1 is LNHDA and CDR2 is SQIVND (reference sequence). As originally analysed: Scientists estimated how many nucleated cells there were by amplifying reference gene primers. Repertoires were generated with immunoSEQ multiplex PCR, while TCRdb's copy carries only in-frame clones and drops some. The V and J calls and clone size are taken from that table; D and trimming were inferred from the DNA. The sample has about 250,000 clones; approximately 85% are singletons. The chain uses TRBV19 and TRBJ2-1; the D gene is possibly TRBD1 (5 bases). Sequencing was done on a sample of peripheral blood. The TCR originated in a woman between 25 and 40 years old with acute or convalescent COVID-19. Here the CDR3 DNA reads TGTGCCAGTAGTTTAGGGGCGCGCGCCTCCTACAATGAGCAGTTCTTC. Translating gives CASSLGARASYNEQFF.